The next 27 T cell receptor beta chains were all read from a single sample in a study of blood T cells in healthy people across ages. The authors ran a second PCR of roughly 6 to 12 cycles using a sample-barcoded 5' primer and a J-beta primer mix. TCRdb recomputed calls from the 5' RACE reads with MiXCR, one row per CDR3 protein. This table has 800,000 to 950,000 distinct CDR3 sequences, almost 30% appearing once. The same data also contributed to another study, on T cells of mothers and their children.

The sequenced material came from blood. Every receptor here comes from a woman between 40 and 50 years old in good health.

This clonotype occurred a few times. The chain has TRBV6-2 or TRBV6-3 and TRBJ2-1; D unclear. This CDR3 has 11 amino acids. Germline V gene sequence: CDR1 MNHEY, CDR2 SVGEGT. Trimming shortened V by 8 bases and J by 9 bases, and 11 bases separated the two germline ends. This chain's CDR3 is CASSIISEQFF. The DNA for the CDR3 is TGTGCCAGCTCGATTATTAGTGAGCAGTTCTTC.

About this clonotype: This may come from a read error, since a much larger clone is one base off. The chain has TRBV6-4 and TRBJ2-1; 8 bases line up with TRBD1. This CDR3 has 11 amino acids. Losses at the gene ends were 6 bases for V and 15 bases for J; bases not matched to a gene: 7. Germline CDR1 is MRHNA and CDR2 is SNTAGT. The CDR3 DNA sequence: TGTGCCAGCAGAGATACAGGGGGTCCGTTCTTC. It is translated as CASRDTGGPFF.

This clonotype was picked up one time. The V gene is TRBV28, the J gene TRBJ1-5; tentatively, D is TRBD1 (5 bases). This CDR3 has 16 residues. In germline, CDR1 is MDHEN, CDR2 SYDVKM. The V and J ends lost 4 bases and 2 bases respectively, with 15 bases between them. CDR3 nucleotide sequence: TGTGCCAGCAGTTCCGCCCCGGGGGAGGGCAATCAGCCCCAGCATTTT. This codes for CASSSAPGEGNQPQHF.

This clonotype was recorded at least ten times. The genes are TRBV7-2 and TRBJ1-5; D perhaps matches TRBD1 (5 bases). With 3 bases removed from V and 3 bases from J, the gap between germline ends came to 9 bases. CDR1 is SGHTA, CDR2 FQGNSA, per germline. This CDR3 has 14 amino acids. CDR3 region: CASSFSGTNQPQHF. CDR3 nucleotide sequence: TGTGCCAGCAGCTTTAGCGGGACCAATCAGCCCCAGCATTTT.

The table lists this clonotype with a few counts. This chain uses TRBV20-1 with TRBJ2-1; perhaps TRBD1 as D (5 bases). Germline lookup yields CDR1 DFQATT and CDR2 SNEGSKA (reference sequence). V lost 3 bases and J 10 bases, leaving 16 bases between the germline ends. CDR3 length: 13 amino acids. CDR3 bases: TGCAGTGCTAGGGGTCAGGGAACATACGAGCAGTTCTTC. The encoded protein is CSARGQGTYEQFF.

This clonotype was counted a few times. The CDR3: CASSAKGWTFSYNEQFF. Written as DNA, the CDR3 is TGTGCCAGCAGTGCAAAAGGGTGGACTTTCTCCTACAATGAGCAGTTCTTC. The chain has TRBV2 and TRBJ2-1; tentative D call: TRBD2 (5 bases). Trimming removed 4 bases at V and 0 bases at J, with 16 bases between. The CDR3 is made up of 17 amino acids. Germline V gene data show CDR1 as SNHLY and CDR2 as FYNNEI.

This chain joins TRBV20-1 and TRBJ2-2, with D hard to call. V was cut by 3 bases and J by 5 bases, with 10 bases left in between. From germline, CDR1 is DFQATT and CDR2 SNEGSKA (reference sequence). This CDR3 comprises 13 residues. CDR3 amino acids: CSASSGNTGELFF. CDR3 nucleotides: TGCAGTGCTAGTAGTGGAAATACCGGGGAGCTGTTTTTT.

The table lists this clonotype with many counts. The chain links TRBV4-1 to TRBJ2-1; D not resolved. Germline-derived CDR1 and CDR2 are MGHRA and YSYEKL. V was cut by 4 bases and J by 3 bases, with 13 bases left in between. The CDR3 contains 15 residues. The CDR3 bases are TGCGCCAGCAGCCCAAGTCATGGTAACTACAATGAGCAGTTCTTC. Its protein is CASSPSHGNYNEQFF.

This clonotype was seen more than once but under ten times. V and J are TRBV15 and TRBJ2-3, with D perhaps TRBD1 (7 bases). The CDR3 contains 15 residues. From germline, CDR1 is LNHNV and CDR2 YYDKDF (reference sequence). The V end was cut by 3 bases, the J end by 6 bases, with 16 bases between. The CDR3 sequence is CATSSRRGDVDTQYF. The CDR3 region has the DNA TGTGCCACCAGCAGTCGCAGGGGGGACGTTGATACGCAGTATTTT.

Ten or more counts support this clonotype. The chain couples TRBV12-3 or TRBV12-4 to TRBJ2-2, with 8 nucleotides matching TRBD1. V shed 4 bases and J 2 bases; nucleotides not matched to a gene: 6. The CDR3 totals 16 residues. CDR3 DNA sequence: TGTGCCAGCAGTTCCCGACAGGGGAGTAACACCGGGGAGCTGTTTTTT. It encodes CASSSRQGSNTGELFF.

This chain connects TRBV7-3 to TRBJ2-1; 7 bases map to TRBD2. J was trimmed by 9 bases and V by 4 bases; bases with no gene match: 9. CDR1 is SGHTA and CDR2 is FQGTGA in the germline V gene. This CDR3 has 14 amino acids. CDR3 DNA: TGTGCCAGCAGCTGCGCGGGGGAGGAGGGTGAGCAGTTCTTC. Residues: CASSCAGEEGEQFF.

This chain uses TRBV6-2 or TRBV6-3 with TRBJ2-5; tentative D call: TRBD1 (6 bases). The end of the DNA is better explained by TRBJ2-7, so the J call may be wrong. Germline CDR1 MNHEY, CDR2 SVGEGT. This CDR3 has 15 amino acids. The CDR3, as DNA: TGTGCCAGCAGTTCCCAAACGACAGGTAACTACGAGCAGTACTTC. Protein: CASSSQTTGNYEQYF.

In this sample, this clonotype turned up a few times. A much larger clone differs from this one at a single base, so this may be a read error. The V gene is TRBV29-1, the J gene TRBJ2-1; 8 bases are shared with TRBD2. Germline CDR1 and CDR2: SQVTM and ANQGSEA. This CDR3 is built from 16 residues. The chain's CDR3 is CGVVGGVAGTHNEQFF. The CDR3 DNA reads TGCGGCGTTGTGGGGGGGGTAGCGGGAACTCACAATGAGCAGTTCTTC.

This clonotype was counted between two and nine times. The V call is TRBV7-8, the J call TRBJ2-3; TRBD2 aligns across 8 bases. Germline assignment: CDR1 SGHVS and CDR2 FQNEAQ. Trimming removed 10 bases from V and 6 bases from J; junction bases left unmatched: 18. CDR3 length equals 16 residues. CDR3 in DNA: TGTGCCACTTTAGCTCGGGCGGGACTAGTGGGTGATACGCAGTATTTT. Translation: CATLARAGLVGDTQYF.

The chain combines TRBV7-9 with TRBJ1-2; D is unresolved. The CDR3 loop spans 13 amino acids. The germline gives CDR1 SEHNR, CDR2 FQNEAQ (reference sequence). The V gene lost 1 base and the J gene lost 8 bases, with 11 bases spanning the gap. CDR3 loop: CASSLDAGSGYTF. The DNA for the CDR3 is TGTGCCAGCAGCTTAGACGCGGGATCGGGCTACACCTTC.

In this sample, this clonotype turned up many times. The chain joins TRBV5-5 to TRBJ2-7, with 11 nucleotides matching TRBD1. Trimming cost V 7 bases and J 7 bases; bases outside gene matches: 10. Germline-derived CDR1 and CDR2 are SGHKS and YYEKEE (reference sequence). The CDR3 covers 14 residues. The CDR3 nucleotides are TGTGCCAGCTCGGACTACGGGACAGGGGGAGAGCAGTACTTC. It specifies CASSDYGTGGEQYF. Drawing the rest from reference TRBV5-5 and TRBJ2-7, the complete variable domain is DAGVTQSPTHLIKTRGQQVTLRCSPISGHKSVSWYQQVLGQGPQFIFQYYEKEERGRGNFPDRFSARQFPNYSSELNVNALLLGDSALYLCASSDYGTGGEQYFGPGTRLTVT.

This clonotype showed up just a few times. The chain combines TRBV27 with TRBJ2-1, with D tentatively TRBD2 (7 bases). The CDR3 loop spans 20 amino acids. Germline lookup yields CDR1 MNHEY and CDR2 SMNVEV (reference sequence). The V gene lost 2 bases and the J gene lost 4 bases, with 27 bases spanning the gap. CDR3 sequence reads: CASSLIDRLGPGGRYNEQFF. The CDR3 coding sequence is TGTGCCAGCAGTTTAATAGACAGGTTAGGTCCGGGGGGACGGTACAATGAGCAGTTCTTC.

This clonotype was seen only a few times. The rearrangement uses TRBV6-2 or TRBV6-3 and TRBJ1-2, with D unclear. This CDR3 is 14 amino acids long. CDR1 is MNHEY, CDR2 SVGEGT, per germline. V shed 5 bases and J shed 1 base, with 11 bases lying between them. The CDR3 reads CASSQDGFNYGYTF. The CDR3, as DNA: TGTGCCAGCAGTCAGGACGGATTTAACTATGGCTACACCTTC.

This clonotype was recorded a few times. The chain carries TRBV5-1 and TRBJ1-1; perhaps TRBD1 as D (6 bases). Germline V lookup: CDR1 SGHRS, CDR2 YFSETQ. V lost 7 bases and J lost 1, with 17 bases in between. This CDR3 has 15 amino acids. The DNA for the CDR3 is TGCGCCAGCCGATTCTCTCCGGGACAGAACACTGAAGCTTTCTTT. Residues: CASRFSPGQNTEAFF.

This clonotype appeared many times. The chain uses TRBV7-2 and TRBJ1-2, with 7 bases identical to TRBD1. The germline gives CDR1 SGHTA, CDR2 FQGNSA. V was pared by 1 base and J by 6 bases, with 5 bases of the junction left unmatched. The CDR3 contains 14 residues. The CDR3 region has the DNA TGTGCCAGCAGCTTAGAGAGACAGGGCCATGGCTACACCTTC. It translates to CASSLERQGHGYTF.

This clonotype came up a few times. This chain connects TRBV20-1 to TRBJ2-1, with unresolved D. Germline loops: CDR1 DFQATT, CDR2 SNEGSKA (reference sequence). Trimming removed 0 bases at V and 0 bases at J, with 12 bases between. There are 16 residues in the CDR3. The CDR3 loop reads CSAREVPYGSYNEQFF. In DNA, the CDR3 is TGCAGTGCTAGAGAGGTTCCTTACGGCTCCTACAATGAGCAGTTCTTC.

This chain uses TRBV29-1 with TRBJ2-7; 12 bases agree with TRBD1. The germline CDR1 and CDR2 sequences are SQVTM and ANQGSEA. The V gene end was trimmed by 6 bases and the J gene end by 4 bases; junction bases not matched to a gene: 7. This CDR3 region has 14 residues. Here the CDR3 reads CSVTPGQGAYEQYF. Here the CDR3 DNA reads TGCAGCGTGACCCCGGGACAGGGGGCATACGAGCAGTACTTC.

This clonotype occurred a few times. The V gene is TRBV3-1, the J gene TRBJ2-7; D is undetermined. Trimming pared 3 bases from V and 5 bases from J, leaving 11 bases between. Germline values: CDR1 LGHDT, CDR2 YNNKEL (reference sequence). The CDR3 is 13 residues long. CDR3 sequence: CASSHRSGHEQYF. The CDR3 coding sequence is TGTGCCAGCAGCCATCGTTCGGGCCACGAGCAGTACTTC.

Comment on this clonotype: Since a much larger clone is just one base distant, this may be a read error. This sequence joins TRBV20-1 and TRBJ2-4; 7 bases are a match to TRBD1. J was trimmed by 13 bases and V by 6 bases; bases with no gene match: 18. Germline CDR1 DFQATT, CDR2 SNEGSKA (reference sequence). The CDR3 consists of 14 residues. The CDR3 DNA reads as TGCAGTGCCTCAGTTAAGGGACAGCTCAATGAGCAGTACTTC. Protein product: CSASVKGQLNEQYF.

The chain combines TRBV9 with TRBJ2-4, with 10 bases aligning to TRBD2. There are 14 residues in the CDR3. Germline CDR1 SGDLS, CDR2 YYNGEE. J was trimmed by 13 bases and V by 2 bases; bases with no gene match: 9. The CDR3: CASSVSGGPNEQYF. In nucleotides, the CDR3 is TGTGCCAGCAGCGTTAGCGGGGGGCCCAATGAGCAGTACTTC.

The V gene is TRBV7-8, the J gene TRBJ2-1, with D possibly TRBD2 on 5 matching bases. The CDR3 sequence is 16 residues long. V dropped 2 bases and J dropped 7 bases, with 18 bases sitting between them. Germline assignment: CDR1 SGHVS and CDR2 FQNEAQ. CDR3 nucleotides: TGTGCCAGCAGCTTACCCAGGACTGGGCTGGGGAATGAGCAGTTCTTC. This codes for CASSLPRTGLGNEQFF.

The rearrangement links TRBV5-6 to TRBJ2-6; unclear D gene. The CDR3 contains 15 residues. V dropped 6 bases and J dropped 0 bases, with 10 bases sitting between them. The germline CDR1 and CDR2 sequences are SGHDT and YYEEEE. CDR3 sequence reads: CASIFYYSGANVLTF. The CDR3 coding sequence is TGTGCCAGCATCTTCTACTACTCTGGGGCCAACGTCCTGACTTTC.